This is a list of T cell receptor beta chains from one sample in a study of blood T cell repertoires in COVID-19. This table comes from immunoSEQ multiplex PCR, and its TCRdb copy is limited to in-frame clones, with some not included. The sample includes 120,000 or so clones, approximately 80% seen only once; the top ten take 16%. The sequencing sample was made of peripheral blood. These receptors all stem from a woman aged 45-60 years with acute or convalescent COVID-19. Each CDR3 is given with its conserved first and last residue. The order of the fields is CDR3 DNA, CDR3 protein, D gene, V gene, clone size, J gene. A D gene is named only where the DNA matches it firmly. Some rows have no size entry. The others give once, few or many, or a class for an expanded clone.

TGTGCCAGCAGCCCGGGATCTTACTATGGCTACACCTTC	CASSPGSYYGYTF	-	TRBV27	few	TRBJ1-2
TGTGCCAGCAGTTACAGGGTTCACTCAACTAATGAAAAACTGTTTTTT	CASSYRVHSTNEKLFF	-	TRBV28	once	TRBJ1-4
TGCGCCAGCAGCTTGGATCAGGGGGCGCGAACCGGGGAGCTGTTTTTT	CASSLDQGARTGELFF	TRBD1	TRBV5-1	once	TRBJ2-2
TGTGCCAGCAGCAAAGAGGGGGACAGGGGTAGGGAGACCCAGTACTTC	CASSKEGDRGRETQYF	TRBD1	TRBV11-2	-	TRBJ2-5
TGTGCCAGCAGTTCGGGACAGGCCATCTACAATGAGCAGTTCTTC	CASSSGQAIYNEQFF	TRBD1	TRBV28	-	TRBJ2-1
TGTGCCAGCAGTCCAACCGGGACAGGGGTACATCAGCCCCAGCATTTT	CASSPTGTGVHQPQHF	TRBD1	TRBV27	once	TRBJ1-5
TGTGCCAGCATCTCGGGAGGAAGTGTGAACACTGAAGCTTTCTTT	CASISGGSVNTEAFF	-	TRBV28	-	TRBJ1-1
TGCGCCAGCAGCTTGTACGGGAGGGAGAATGGCTACACCTTC	CASSLYGRENGYTF	-	TRBV5-1	-	TRBJ1-2
TGTGCCAGCTCCCAGGGGACAGGGCCCAATCAGCCCCAGCATTTT	CASSQGTGPNQPQHF	TRBD1	TRBV18	-	TRBJ1-5
TGTGCCAGCAGCCCCAGGGGTAACACCGGGGAGCTGTTTTTT	CASSPRGNTGELFF	-	TRBV11-2	-	TRBJ2-2
TGTGCCAGCAGCGTAGACCTCCAGGGGTCTAATGAAAAACTGTTTTTT	CASSVDLQGSNEKLFF	-	TRBV9	-	TRBJ1-4
TGTGCCAGCAGCTTGAACGGGGGAAACACCGGGGAGCTGTTTTTT	CASSLNGGNTGELFF	-	TRBV5-5	few	TRBJ2-2
TGTGCCAGCAGAAGAGAGCGGGGAGGAGGTACAGATACGCAGTATTTT	CASRRERGGGTDTQYF	TRBD2	TRBV5-4	-	TRBJ2-3
TGTGCCAGCAGTTACCGGGGCTACACCTTC	CASSYRGYTF	-	TRBV6-5	-	TRBJ1-2
TGTGCCAGCAGCCAACCACAGGGTCGGTATAATTCACCCCTCCACTTT	CASSQPQGRYNSPLHF	-	TRBV3-1/TRBV3-2	-	TRBJ1-6
TGTGCCAGCAGCGGCACGGGAAGGGACACTGAAGCTTTCTTT	CASSGTGRDTEAFF	-	TRBV9	few	TRBJ1-1
TGTGCCAGCAGTCTACAGAGCTCCTACAATGAGCAGTTCTTC	CASSLQSSYNEQFF	-	TRBV25-1	-	TRBJ2-1